The 6 T cell receptor beta chains below come from one sample, sequenced in a study of T cell changes during pregnancy in multiple sclerosis. The repertoire was sequenced with immunoSEQ multiplex PCR; TCRdb's copy has only in-frame clones and lacks some. Among about 92,000 clones listed, 90% to 95% were seen once. Sample: peripheral blood, taken in the third trimester of pregnancy. All receptors derive from a female donor with multiple sclerosis, enrolled in a pregnancy study.

V usage is TRBV7-8 and J usage is TRBJ2-1; TRBD1 might be the D (5 bases). Looked up from germline, CDR1 is SGHVS and CDR2 is FQNEAQ. Trimming removed 3 bases from V and 8 bases from J, with 17 bases in between. The CDR3 is 15 residues long. CDR3 nucleotides: TGTGCCAGCAGCTTGTCGGACGGTCTAGGGGATGAGCAGTTCTTC. Translating it yields CASSLSDGLGDEQFF.

This clone has just one count. This chain connects TRBV19 to TRBJ2-6, with a weak D call TRBD1 (6 bases). The CDR3 is made up of 14 amino acids. V lost 6 bases, J lost 6 bases, and 12 bases lay in between. Germline V gives CDR1 LNHDA, CDR2 SQIVND (reference sequence). The DNA for the CDR3 is TGTGCCAGTAGACATGGACAGATGGCCAACGTCCTGACTTTC. Protein sequence: CASRHGQMANVLTF.

The CDR3 DNA is TGTGCCAGTAGTCCCCGACAGGGAAGAGCGGTCGAGCAGTACTTC. This gives the protein CASSPRQGRAVEQYF. The chain is built from TRBV19 and TRBJ2-7; TRBD1 agrees at 7 bases. CDR1 LNHDA and CDR2 SQIVND come from the germline V gene (reference sequence). The CDR3 has 15 residues. The V segment lost 5 bases and the J segment 6 bases; nucleotides outside the gene matches: 13. Full variable domain (missing parts from reference TRBV19 and TRBJ2-7): DGGITQSPKYLFRKEGQNVTLSCEQNLNHDAMYWYRQDPGQGLRLIYYSQIVNDFQKGDIAEGYSVSREKKESFPLTVTSAQKNPTAFYLCASSPRQGRAVEQYFGPGTRLTVT.

This sequence joins TRBV30 and TRBJ2-2; 10 positions match TRBD1. The V gene end was trimmed by 3 bases and the J gene end by 5 bases; junction bases not matched to a gene: 9. The CDR3 is 16 residues long. Per germline, CDR1 GTSNPN and CDR2 SVGIG (reference sequence). CDR3 loop: CAWRLVGTGVTGELFF. The CDR3, as DNA: TGTGCCTGGAGGTTGGTCGGGACAGGGGTGACCGGGGAGCTGTTTTTT.

The chain links TRBV5-1 to TRBJ2-3, with 10 bases that match TRBD2. Looked up from germline, CDR1 is SGHRS and CDR2 is YFSETQ. V was pared by 4 bases and J by 1 base, with 3 bases of the junction left unmatched. The CDR3 covers 15 residues. CDR3 nucleotides: TGCGCCAGCAGCCATCTAGCGGGAGGCACAGATACGCAGTATTTT. Translated, it gives CASSHLAGGTDTQYF.

The chain is built from TRBV7-9 and TRBJ1-3; D is perhaps TRBD1 (5 bases). The CDR3 spans 12 residues. Trimming took off 5 bases at V and 9 bases at J, with 11 bases between the two ends. Germline assignment: CDR1 SEHNR and CDR2 FQNEAQ (reference sequence). CDR3 region: CASSRPGGTIYF. The CDR3 region has the DNA TGTGCCAGCAGCCGGCCCGGGGGCACCATATATTTT.